These 26 T cell receptor beta chains were all obtained from the same sample, sequenced in a study of neurological immune-mediated disorders. A single record per CDR3 protein comes from TCRdb applying MiXCR to the 5' RACE reads. In the table there are more than 30,000 distinct CDR3 sequences, approximately 4.1% of which are singletons. Material for sequencing was CD4+ T cells from blood. Receptor source: a woman aged 35 to 49 in good health.

This clonotype showed up many times. This chain uses TRBV5-1 with TRBJ2-3, with TRBD2 identical over 14 bases. Germline V lookup: CDR1 SGHRS, CDR2 YFSETQ. This CDR3 is built from 16 residues. With 4 bases clipped from V and 1 base from J, the junction kept 2 bases outside the gene matches. The CDR3 DNA reads TGCGCCAGCAGCAAGGGACTAGCGGGGGGCACAGATACGCAGTATTTT. This gives the protein CASSKGLAGGTDTQYF.

This clonotype was recorded at least ten times. CDR3 in amino acids: CATSRGATRDPRSSYNEQFF. The CDR3 DNA sequence: TGTGCCACCAGCAGAGGGGCCACCCGGGACCCCCGGAGCTCCTACAATGAGCAGTTCTTC. The chain combines TRBV15 with TRBJ2-1; the D gene could be TRBD1 or TRBD2 (5 bases each). Trimming shortened V by 1 base and J by 0 bases, and 22 bases separated the two germline ends. CDR3 length: 20 amino acids. From germline, CDR1 is LNHNV and CDR2 YYDKDF (reference sequence). Filled out from reference TRBV15 and TRBJ2-1, the complete variable domain reads DAMVIQNPRYQVTQFGKPVTLSCSQTLNHNVMYWYQQKSSQAPKLLFHYYDKDFNNEADTPDNFQSRRPNTSFCFLDIRSPGLGDTAMYLCATSRGATRDPRSSYNEQFFGPGTRLTVL.

This clonotype has a count of ten or more. The chain couples TRBV5-1 to TRBJ1-1, with 9 nucleotides matching TRBD1. The CDR3 runs to 15 residues. CDR1 is SGHRS, CDR2 YFSETQ, per germline. V gave up 0 bases and J gave up 4 bases; unmatched junction bases: 4. CDR3 residues: CASSLGDREATEAFF. The CDR3 DNA follows: TGCGCCAGCAGCTTGGGGGACAGGGAAGCCACTGAAGCTTTCTTT.

This clonotype has at least ten counts. The rearrangement joins TRBV2 to TRBJ1-5, with unresolved D. The CDR3 length is 17 residues. Trimming took off 7 bases at V and 2 bases at J, with 21 bases between the two ends. Germline V gene lookup returns CDR1 SNHLY and CDR2 FYNNEI. The chain's CDR3 is CASKAGLGSGGNQPQHF. CDR3 in DNA: TGTGCCAGCAAGGCCGGGCTGGGGTCCGGGGGCAATCAGCCCCAGCATTTT.

This clonotype was observed at least ten times. The rearrangement links TRBV6-5 to TRBJ1-1; D possibly corresponds to TRBD1 (6 bases). The CDR3 has 13 residues. Germline values: CDR1 MNHEY, CDR2 SVGAGI. V lost 10 bases, J lost 3 bases, and 15 bases lay in between. As DNA, the CDR3 is TGTGCCACCCACAGGGTACGGGACACTGAAGCTTTCTTT. It yields the protein CATHRVRDTEAFF.

There are many counts of this clonotype. The V gene is TRBV3-1, the J gene TRBJ2-7; D unclear. V shed 0 bases and J shed 0 bases, with 6 bases lying between them. The CDR3 runs to 14 residues. Per the germline V gene, CDR1 is LGHDT and CDR2 is YNNKEL (reference sequence). CDR3 loop: CASSQDPGSYEQYF. The CDR3 DNA is TGTGCCAGCAGCCAAGACCCCGGCTCCTACGAGCAGTACTTC.

There are many counts of this clonotype. The chain is built from TRBV6-6 and TRBJ2-7; D is uncertain. This CDR3 is built from 15 residues. V lost 2 bases, J lost 2 bases, and 13 bases lay in between. Germline-derived CDR1 and CDR2 are MNHNY and SVGAGI (reference sequence). In DNA, the CDR3 is TGTGCCAGCAGTTACAAGACACTTATAGCCTACGAGCAGTACTTC. Translated, it gives CASSYKTLIAYEQYF.

This clonotype was counted ten times or more. The chain links TRBV20-1 to TRBJ1-5; TRBD1 matches 7 bases. The CDR3 totals 13 residues. The germline V gene encodes CDR1 DFQATT and CDR2 SNEGSKA (reference sequence). Trimming took 5 bases from V and 3 from J; bases not matched to a gene: 4. This chain's CDR3 is CSAPTGFNQPQHF. In DNA, the CDR3 is TGCAGTGCTCCGACAGGGTTCAATCAGCCCCAGCATTTT.

In its sample, this clonotype was seen many times. The J gene is TRBJ1-5, the V gene TRBV20-1; 9 bases fit TRBD1. Looked up from germline, CDR1 is DFQATT and CDR2 is SNEGSKA (reference sequence). This CDR3 is 14 amino acids long. With V trimmed by 5 bases and J by 1 base, 3 bases remained unmatched. CDR3 in DNA: TGCAGTGCTTCCGGACAGGGGAGCAATCAGCCCCAGCATTTT. It translates to CSASGQGSNQPQHF.

This clonotype appeared many times. The chain is built from TRBV20-1 and TRBJ2-1; 9 bases align to TRBD2. The CDR3 extends over 16 amino acids. With V trimmed by 6 bases and J by 10 bases, 19 bases remained unmatched. Germline V gene lookup returns CDR1 DFQATT and CDR2 SNEGSKA (reference sequence). Here the CDR3 reads CSANPLALAGNHEQFF. CDR3 coding DNA: TGCAGTGCCAACCCTCTGGCGCTAGCGGGGAACCACGAGCAGTTCTTC.

This clonotype was detected a few times. The rearrangement uses TRBV4-1 and TRBJ1-1; no firm D call. The CDR3 is 15 amino acids. The germline CDR1 and CDR2 sequences are MGHRA and YSYEKL. The germline V and J ends were trimmed by 7 bases and 0 bases, with 15 bases remaining between them. The DNA of the CDR3 is TGCGCCAGCATCCGGGAGTCGGGGATGAACACTGAAGCTTTCTTT. This gives the protein CASIRESGMNTEAFF.

Ten or more counts support this clonotype. The chain combines TRBV3-1 with TRBJ2-3, with TRBD1 identical over 8 bases. Germline CDR1 is LGHDT and CDR2 is YNNKEL (reference sequence). Germline trimming cut 4 bases from V and 3 bases from J; bases unmatched to any gene: 3. The CDR3 has 14 residues. CDR3 nucleotide sequence: TGTGCCAGCAGCCGGGGACAGGATACAGATACGCAGTATTTT. Protein product: CASSRGQDTDTQYF.

This clonotype was observed many times. V and J are TRBV3-1 and TRBJ2-2, with 7 positions matching TRBD2. The CDR3 has 18 residues. V gave up 0 bases and J gave up 4 bases; unmatched junction bases: 11. Germline CDR1 and CDR2: LGHDT and YNNKEL (reference sequence). The CDR3 sequence is CASSQDQRLADSTGELFF. The CDR3 region has the DNA TGTGCCAGCAGCCAAGATCAGAGGCTAGCGGATTCCACCGGGGAGCTGTTTTTT.

This clonotype was counted ten times or more. The chain carries TRBV28 and TRBJ2-3; 10 bases agree with TRBD2. From germline, CDR1 is MDHEN and CDR2 SYDVKM. Trimming cost V 7 bases and J 5 bases; bases outside gene matches: 6. This CDR3 is built from 14 residues. The CDR3, as DNA: TGTGCCAGCACCCTAGCGGGGGCGGGAGATACGCAGTATTTT. Protein sequence: CASTLAGAGDTQYF.

This clonotype was seen ten or more times. CDR3 coding DNA: TGCAGTGCTAGAGATCCCCAGGGCTACACCTTC. Its translation: CSARDPQGYTF. J is TRBJ1-2 and V is TRBV20-1; D gene ambiguous. This CDR3 is built from 11 residues. Germline-derived CDR1 and CDR2 are DFQATT and SNEGSKA (reference sequence). Trimming took 0 bases from V and 8 from J, leaving 7 bases between them.

This clonotype was seen many times. This chain links TRBV5-1 with TRBJ1-1, with 10 bases matching TRBD1. J was trimmed by 5 bases and V by 4 bases; bases with no gene match: 8. CDR1 SGHRS and CDR2 YFSETQ come from the germline V gene. This CDR3 is built from 15 residues. The CDR3 region is CASSKGTGEGTEAFF. The CDR3 DNA is TGCGCCAGCAGCAAAGGGACAGGGGAGGGGACTGAAGCTTTCTTT.

In its sample, this clonotype is medium-sized. This chain uses TRBV20-1 with TRBJ2-7, with D possibly matching TRBD2 (6 bases). The V end lost 0 bases, the J end lost 4 bases, and 13 bases lay between the germline ends. The germline V gene encodes CDR1 DFQATT and CDR2 SNEGSKA (reference sequence). The CDR3 is 14 amino acids. The CDR3 DNA reads as TGCAGTGCTAGAGATTGGTTGGGGGGTTACGAGCAGTACTTC. Its translation: CSARDWLGGYEQYF.

This clonotype was observed at least ten times. The rearrangement uses TRBV20-1 and TRBJ2-1, with TRBD2 as a possible D gene (6 bases). In germline, CDR1 is DFQATT, CDR2 SNEGSKA (reference sequence). V lost 7 bases and J 5 bases, leaving 24 bases between the germline ends. The CDR3 spans 16 residues. CDR3 sequence reads: CSVLTGERVRNNEQFF. DNA of the CDR3: TGCAGTGTGCTAACGGGGGAAAGGGTCCGGAACAATGAGCAGTTCTTC.

The sample holds many counts of this clonotype. This chain links TRBV6-1 with TRBJ2-2, with D unclear. The V end lost 8 bases, the J end lost 4 bases, and 8 bases lay between the germline ends. CDR3 size: 12 residues. CDR1 is MNHNS and CDR2 is SASEGT in the germline V gene. The CDR3 DNA sequence: TGTGCCAGCGGTTGGAGCACCGGGGAGCTGTTTTTT. This gives the protein CASGWSTGELFF.

This clonotype has a count of ten or more. This CDR3 is CSVKGNTGELFF. CDR3 sequence (DNA): TGCAGTGTCAAAGGGAACACCGGGGAGCTGTTTTTT. The V and J genes are TRBV20-1 and TRBJ2-2; D is ambiguous. V gave up 7 bases and J gave up 1 base, with 7 bases separating them. The CDR3 runs 12 residues. Germline values: CDR1 DFQATT, CDR2 SNEGSKA (reference sequence).

This clonotype occurred many times. The chain links TRBV19 to TRBJ2-3; D remains unclear. Deletions cut 11 bases from V and 1 base from J, with 16 bases between. The germline gives CDR1 LNHDA, CDR2 SQIVND (reference sequence). The CDR3 contains 14 residues. The CDR3 coding sequence is TGTGCCGTCGGCTCGGGTGGGGGCACAGATACGCAGTATTTT. Translated: CAVGSGGGTDTQYF.

This clonotype was counted ten times or more. The chain has TRBV7-6 and TRBJ1-6; the match to TRBD1 covers 7 bases. This CDR3 spans 16 amino acids. With 1 base clipped from V and 6 bases from J, the junction kept 6 bases outside the gene matches. Germline V gene lookup returns CDR1 SGHVS and CDR2 FNYEAQ. The CDR3 nucleotides are TGTGCCAGCAGCTTAGAGGGGGCAGGTCCTAATTCACCCCTCCACTTT. Amino acid sequence: CASSLEGAGPNSPLHF.

This clonotype appeared many times. This sequence joins TRBV5-6 and TRBJ2-5; a possible D gene is TRBD1 (5 bases). Trimming removed 0 bases at V and 7 bases at J, with 10 bases between. This CDR3 comprises 13 residues. Germline V lookup: CDR1 SGHDT, CDR2 YYEEEE. CDR3 sequence: CASSLGTTPTQYF. The CDR3 coding sequence is TGTGCCAGCAGCTTGGGGACAACTCCGACCCAGTACTTC.

This clonotype was seen ten or more times. The gene calls are TRBV29-1 and TRBJ2-5; D not certain. V lost 5 bases and J lost 4, with 11 bases in between. Germline CDR1 and CDR2: SQVTM and ANQGSEA. The CDR3 is made up of 12 amino acids. For the CDR3, the DNA is TGCAGCGTTTTGGGCAACGGAGAGACCCAGTACTTC. Its protein product is CSVLGNGETQYF.

This clonotype was counted ten times or more. The V gene is TRBV5-6, the J gene TRBJ1-1, with D unresolved. V gave up 1 base and J gave up 3 bases, with 7 bases separating them. Germline CDR1 and CDR2: SGHDT and YYEEEE. This CDR3 has 13 amino acids. CDR3 sequence reads: CASSLILYTEAFF. For the CDR3, the DNA is TGTGCCAGCAGCTTGATCCTTTACACTGAAGCTTTCTTT.

The table lists this clonotype with many counts. The J gene is TRBJ2-2, the V gene TRBV5-1, with TRBD2 matching 12 bases. With 4 bases clipped from V and 5 bases from J, the junction kept 6 bases outside the gene matches. The CDR3 has 16 residues. CDR1 and CDR2 from the germline V gene are SGHRS and YFSETQ. CDR3 DNA sequence: TGCGCCAGCAGCCAGACTAGCGGGAGTGAGACCGGGGAGCTGTTTTTT. It codes for CASSQTSGSETGELFF.